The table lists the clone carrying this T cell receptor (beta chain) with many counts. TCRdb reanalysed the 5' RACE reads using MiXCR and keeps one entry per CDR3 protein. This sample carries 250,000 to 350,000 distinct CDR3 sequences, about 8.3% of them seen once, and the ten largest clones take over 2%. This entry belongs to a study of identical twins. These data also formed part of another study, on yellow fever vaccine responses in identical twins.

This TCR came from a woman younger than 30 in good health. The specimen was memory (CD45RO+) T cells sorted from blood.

Written as DNA, the CDR3 is TGTGCCAGCAGCCGATCGATCTGGTCTAGCACAGATACGCAGTATTTT. It yields the protein CASSRSIWSSTDTQYF. This rearrangement joins TRBV12-3 or TRBV12-4 to TRBJ2-3, with unresolved D. The CDR3 extends over 16 amino acids. Trimming stripped 6 bases from V and 0 bases from J, with 16 bases between.